This record covers a single TCR beta chain. These data belong to a study of T cell changes during pregnancy in multiple sclerosis. Sequenced by immunoSEQ multiplex PCR; TCRdb stores in-frame clones only, minus some. The sample records tens of thousands of clones, about 91% being singletons. The ends were cut back, 2 bases at V and 6 bases at J, with 11 bases in the middle. Germline CDR1 and CDR2: SGHDT and YYEEEE. The CDR3 runs 13 residues. This receptor was taken from a female donor with multiple sclerosis, enrolled in a pregnancy study. J is TRBJ1-2 and V is TRBV5-6; D may be TRBD1 (6 bases). The specimen comprised CD4+ T cells from peripheral blood mononuclear cells, sampled in the first trimester of pregnancy. CDR3 in amino acids: CASSLQGVDGYTF. In DNA form, the CDR3 reads TGTGCCAGCAGCTTACAGGGAGTCGATGGCTACACCTTC.